This entry lists 25 T cell receptor beta chains sequenced from one sample in a study of OX40 agonist ivuxolimab in advanced cancers. The table came from immunoSEQ multiplex PCR; TCRdb's copy has only in-frame clones and leaves some out. Among about 73,000 clones listed, around nine tenths were seen once. The specimen comprised CD4+ or CD8+ T cells sorted from blood, sampled in a trial of the OX40 agonist ivuxolimab. The receptors come from an adult with an advanced solid tumor such as melanoma, head and neck, liver or kidney cancer.

The chain has TRBV14 and TRBJ2-5; perhaps TRBD2 as D (5 bases). V lost 2 bases, J lost 4 bases, and 20 bases lay in between. Germline lookup yields CDR1 SGHDN and CDR2 FVKESK. The CDR3 is 17 amino acids. The CDR3 reads CASSQLGSRGSRETQYF. The DNA for the CDR3 is TGTGCCAGCAGCCAACTCGGGTCTCGGGGATCAAGAGAGACCCAGTACTTC.

The chain uses TRBV6-5 and TRBJ2-7; 10 nucleotides agree with TRBD1. The CDR3 extends over 15 amino acids. V lost 5 bases, J lost 4 bases, and 8 bases stayed unmatched. Germline V gives CDR1 MNHEY, CDR2 SVGAGI. The CDR3 loop reads CASSRGGQGEYEQYF. Here the CDR3 DNA reads TGTGCCAGCAGTAGAGGAGGACAGGGGGAATACGAGCAGTACTTC.

The chain couples TRBV5-6 to TRBJ1-3; D remains ambiguous. The germline V gene encodes CDR1 SGHDT and CDR2 YYEEEE. The CDR3 has 16 residues. The V gene lost 4 bases and the J gene lost 0 bases, with 14 bases spanning the gap. CDR3 protein: CASSDDDSPSGNTIYF. CDR3 nucleotides: TGTGCCAGCAGCGACGATGATTCGCCCTCTGGAAACACCATATATTTT.

The chain has TRBV5-1 and TRBJ2-4; D is tentatively TRBD1 or TRBD2 (5 bases each). Trimming took off 7 bases at V and 1 base at J, with 15 bases between the two ends. This CDR3 has 15 amino acids. Germline V gene sequence: CDR1 SGHRS, CDR2 YFSETQ. CDR3 sequence reads: CASGQGDMAKNIQYF. The CDR3 bases are TGCGCCAGCGGGCAGGGAGATATGGCCAAAAACATTCAGTACTTC. Using reference TRBV5-1 and TRBJ2-4 for the parts outside the CDR3, the full variable domain is KAGVTQTPRYLIKTRGQQVTLSCSPISGHRSVSWYQQTPGQGLQFLFEYFSETQRNKGNFPGRFSGRQFSNSRSEMNVSTLELGDSALYLCASGQGDMAKNIQYFGAGTRLSVL.

The CDR3 DNA sequence: TGTGCCAGCCACATTAGAAAAGGGCAGCCCCAGCATTTT. It yields the protein CASHIRKGQPQHF. J is TRBJ1-5 and V is TRBV2; D gene unclear. V was pared by 8 bases and J by 7 bases, with 15 bases between. The CDR3 runs to 13 residues. CDR1 and CDR2 (germline): SNHLY, FYNNEI.

This clone was recorded only once. CDR3 sequence reads: CASLTAGTGSYEQYF. In DNA, the CDR3 is TGTGCCAGCCTCACCGCCGGGACAGGGTCGTACGAGCAGTACTTC. The V and J genes are TRBV28 and TRBJ2-7, with 9 bases identical to TRBD1. V was pared by 8 bases and J by 4 bases, with 12 bases of the junction left unmatched. From germline, CDR1 is MDHEN and CDR2 SYDVKM. The CDR3 runs to 15 residues.

The chain has TRBV27 and TRBJ2-7; the D is unclear. The CDR3 has 15 residues. Between the trimmed V and J ends, which lost 6 bases and 3 bases, there was a span of 18 bases. The germline V gene has CDR1 MNHEY and CDR2 SMNVEV (reference sequence). CDR3 nucleotide sequence: TGTGCCAGCAGGCCCCGCTTTCCCGCGGACTACGAGCAGTACTTC. It encodes CASRPRFPADYEQYF.

In DNA form, the CDR3 reads TGTGCCAGCAGTGGCCGGGACAGGTGGCTAGGGGAGCTGTTTTTT. It codes for CASSGRDRWLGELFF. This rearrangement joins TRBV6-5 to TRBJ2-2; 8 positions match TRBD1. The CDR3 runs 15 residues. V lost 5 bases, J lost 8 bases, and 10 bases stayed unmatched. The germline gives CDR1 MNHEY, CDR2 SVGAGI.

The J gene is TRBJ1-1, the V gene TRBV18; D not resolved. The germline V gene has CDR1 KGHSH and CDR2 LQKENI. Trimming shortened V by 1 base and J by 2 bases, and 11 bases separated the two germline ends. CDR3 length: 15 residues. The CDR3 sequence: CASSPRLEENTEAFF. CDR3 sequence (DNA): TGTGCCAGCTCACCACGGCTTGAAGAAAACACTGAAGCTTTCTTT.

V gene TRBV5-1 combines with J gene TRBJ1-2; 10 bases fit TRBD1. With 7 bases clipped from V and 6 bases from J, the junction kept 9 bases outside the gene matches. The CDR3 totals 14 residues. CDR1 and CDR2 (germline): SGHRS, YFSETQ. The CDR3 sequence is CASWNDRGLDGYTF. CDR3 DNA: TGCGCCAGCTGGAACGACAGGGGGCTTGATGGCTACACCTTC.

The genes are TRBV28 and TRBJ2-7; D not resolved. The CDR3 has 14 amino acids. The germline gives CDR1 MDHEN, CDR2 SYDVKM. V lost 5 bases and J lost 5, with 16 bases in between. The CDR3 loop is CASSPPGPPNEQYF. CDR3 nucleotide sequence: TGTGCCAGCAGTCCCCCGGGCCCTCCTAACGAGCAGTACTTC.

The chain links TRBV29-1 to TRBJ2-3, with D perhaps matching TRBD1 (6 bases). V was shortened by 1 base and J by 1 base, with 9 bases between the two germline ends. Germline CDR1 SQVTM, CDR2 ANQGSEA. This CDR3 contains 14 residues. The CDR3 region has the DNA TGCAGCGTTGAAGGGGCAGGGGGCACAGATACGCAGTATTTT. This codes for CSVEGAGGTDTQYF.

V and J are TRBV18 and TRBJ2-1, with TRBD2 matching over 7 bases. The ends lost 3 bases at V and 4 bases at J; junction bases unmatched: 9. Germline CDR1 is KGHSH and CDR2 is LQKENI. The length of the CDR3 is 16 residues. DNA for the CDR3: TGTGCCAGCTCACCGCTGGCTAGCGGCGCTTACAATGAGCAGTTCTTC. Translation: CASSPLASGAYNEQFF.

CDR3 sequence: CASSIDSHLEAFF. The CDR3 DNA is TGTGCCAGTAGTATAGATTCCCACCTTGAAGCTTTCTTT. The chain is built from TRBV19 and TRBJ1-1, with D unresolved. The CDR3 extends over 13 amino acids. The germline CDR1 and CDR2 sequences are LNHDA and SQIVND (reference sequence). With 0 bases removed from V and 7 bases from J, the gap between germline ends came to 9 bases.

The chain combines TRBV19 with TRBJ2-5, with TRBD2 identical over 10 bases. CDR1 and CDR2 (germline): LNHDA, SQIVND (reference sequence). J lost 4 bases, V lost 7 bases, and 6 bases had no gene match. The CDR3 is made up of 14 amino acids. CDR3 amino acids: CASTLAGVGETQYF. In DNA form, the CDR3 reads TGTGCCAGTACCCTAGCGGGAGTAGGAGAGACCCAGTACTTC. Using reference TRBV19 and TRBJ2-5 for the parts outside the CDR3, the full variable domain is DGGITQSPKYLFRKEGQNVTLSCEQNLNHDAMYWYRQDPGQGLRLIYYSQIVNDFQKGDIAEGYSVSREKKESFPLTVTSAQKNPTAFYLCASTLAGVGETQYFGPGTRLLVL.

The chain uses TRBV10-3 and TRBJ1-2, with TRBD1 as a possible D gene (6 bases). This CDR3 is built from 16 residues. The V and J ends lost 0 bases and 0 bases respectively, with 11 bases between them. Per the germline V gene, CDR1 is ENHRY and CDR2 is SYGVKD. This chain's CDR3 is CAISESRGVANYGYTF. Written as DNA, the CDR3 is TGTGCCATCAGTGAGTCCAGGGGAGTCGCTAACTATGGCTACACCTTC.

The V call is TRBV28, the J call TRBJ1-4; possible D gene TRBD1, 5 bases. The CDR3 has 14 residues. V was trimmed by 6 bases and J by 3 bases, leaving 11 bases between them. The germline gives CDR1 MDHEN, CDR2 SYDVKM. CDR3 in DNA: TGTGCCAGCAGCTCAGGGACGCCTAATGAAAAACTGTTTTTT. It is translated as CASSSGTPNEKLFF. Looking up the rest from reference TRBV28 and TRBJ1-4 gives the full variable domain: DVKVTQSSRYLVKRTGEKVFLECVQDMDHENMFWYRQDPGLGLRLIYFSYDVKMKEKGDIPEGYSVSREKKERFSLILESASTNQTSMYLCASSSGTPNEKLFFGSGTQLSVL.

V and J are TRBV7-8 and TRBJ1-3, with 8 bases lining up with TRBD1. Germline-derived CDR1 and CDR2 are SGHVS and FQNEAQ. J was trimmed by 7 bases and V by 1 base; bases with no gene match: 15. The CDR3 is 18 amino acids. The CDR3 loop reads CASSLVVWVGQDRNTIYF. The CDR3 DNA is TGTGCCAGCAGCTTAGTAGTGTGGGTGGGACAGGACCGCAACACCATATATTTT. The complete variable domain, with remaining parts taken from reference TRBV7-8 and TRBJ1-3, reads GAGVSQSPRYKVAKRGQDVALRCDPISGHVSLFWYQQALGQGPEFLTYFQNEAQLDKSGLPSDRFFAERPEGSVSTLKIQRTQQEDSAVYLCASSLVVWVGQDRNTIYFGEGSWLTVV.

This clone came up a few times. This chain uses TRBV19 with TRBJ1-2, with D hard to call. Germline loops: CDR1 LNHDA, CDR2 SQIVND (reference sequence). Trimming left V 6 bases short and J 0 bases short, with 11 bases between. The length of the CDR3 is 14 residues. The CDR3 nucleotides read TGTGCCAGTAGCCTGACCGGAGCTAACTATGGCTACACCTTC. This codes for CASSLTGANYGYTF.

A single count supports this clone. The chain couples TRBV30 to TRBJ2-3, with D tentatively TRBD1 (6 bases). V lost 2 bases, J lost 3 bases, and 12 bases lay in between. The germline V gene has CDR1 GTSNPN and CDR2 SVGIG (reference sequence). CDR3 length: 14 residues. CDR3 in DNA: TGTGCCTGGAGTCACTCCAGGGGAACAGATACGCAGTATTTT. Translating it yields CAWSHSRGTDTQYF. The full variable domain, its missing parts supplied by reference TRBV30 and TRBJ2-3, is SQTIHQWPATLVQPVGSPLSLECTVEGTSNPNLYWYRQAAGRGLQLLFYSVGIGQISSEVPQNLSASRPQDRQFILSSKKLLLSDSGFYLCAWSHSRGTDTQYFGPGTRLTVL.

V gene TRBV7-2 combines with J gene TRBJ2-2, with D possibly being TRBD2 (5 bases). Trimming removed 3 bases at V and 0 bases at J, with 8 bases between. Germline V CDR1 and CDR2: SGHTA, FQGNSA. There are 15 residues in the CDR3. CDR3 sequence reads: CASSLGGPNTGELFF. The DNA for the CDR3 is TGTGCCAGCAGCTTGGGCGGGCCGAACACCGGGGAGCTGTTTTTT.

The chain couples TRBV18 to TRBJ2-7, with D possibly called TRBD1 or TRBD2 (5 bases each). This CDR3 comprises 15 residues. The V and J ends lost 3 bases and 5 bases respectively, with 17 bases between them. Germline CDR1 reads KGHSH; CDR2 reads LQKENI. This CDR3 reads CASSPVSQSGHEQYF. The CDR3 DNA follows: TGTGCCAGCTCACCGGTCAGTCAATCGGGACACGAGCAGTACTTC.

The CDR3 DNA sequence: TGTGCCAGCAGGGGACAGGGGGAGGCCTATGGCTACACCTTC. Protein sequence: CASRGQGEAYGYTF. The chain employs TRBV6-5 and TRBJ1-2; TRBD1 matches 11 bases. The CDR3 is 14 amino acids. CDR1 is MNHEY, CDR2 SVGAGI, per germline. V shed 6 bases, J shed 4 bases, and the junction held 4 bases outside the gene matches.

The V and J genes are TRBV10-1 and TRBJ2-7, with TRBD2 matching over 7 bases. Germline loops: CDR1 WNHNN, CDR2 SYGVQD (reference sequence). The CDR3 contains 14 residues. With 6 bases clipped from V and 9 bases from J, the junction kept 14 bases outside the gene matches. CDR3 loop: CASRAEGSREVQYF. DNA for the CDR3: TGCGCCAGCAGGGCCGAGGGGTCCCGGGAGGTGCAGTACTTC.

V gene TRBV28 combines with J gene TRBJ2-3, with 7 nucleotides matching TRBD1. Looked up from germline, CDR1 is MDHEN and CDR2 is SYDVKM. V was pared by 5 bases and J by 0 bases, with 14 bases of the junction left unmatched. The CDR3 contains 18 residues. The CDR3 loop is CASSPRQGIMPSTDTQYF. In DNA form, the CDR3 reads TGTGCCAGCAGTCCTAGACAGGGAATTATGCCTAGCACAGATACGCAGTATTTT.